Each of the 12 T cell receptor beta chains below was sequenced from the same sample in a study of T cell responses to AZD1222 COVID-19 vaccine. Sequenced by immunoSEQ multiplex PCR; TCRdb stores in-frame clones only, minus some. The data show about 140,000 clones, around 93% seen once. The sequenced sample was peripheral blood, obtained 28 days after the second AZD1222 dose. Source of these receptors: an adult who received the AZD1222 COVID-19 vaccine.

The chain employs TRBV5-5 and TRBJ2-3; 12 bases agree with TRBD2. Germline CDR1 is SGHKS and CDR2 is YYEKEE (reference sequence). The CDR3 has 17 amino acids. Trimming at V came to 2 bases and at J to 3 bases, leaving 7 bases not matched to a gene. CDR3 residues: CASSLSSGRAVTDTQYF. Written as DNA, the CDR3 is TGTGCCAGCAGCTTATCTAGCGGGAGGGCCGTTACAGATACGCAGTATTTT.

The rearrangement uses TRBV7-6 and TRBJ2-7; 11 bases line up with TRBD1. Trimming at V came to 5 bases and at J to 6 bases, leaving 9 bases not matched to a gene. Germline V CDR1 and CDR2: SGHVS, FNYEAQ. The CDR3 is 15 amino acids. In DNA, the CDR3 is TGTGCCAGCAGCCTGTCGGGACAGGGGGTGAGCGAGCAGTACTTC. This gives the protein CASSLSGQGVSEQYF. The full variable domain, completed using reference TRBV7-6 and TRBJ2-7, is GAGVSQSPRYKVTKRGQDVALRCDPISGHVSLYWYRQALGQGPEFLTYFNYEAQQDKSGLPNDRFSAERPEGSISTLTIQRTEQRDSAMYRCASSLSGQGVSEQYFGPGTRLTVT.

This chain connects TRBV12-3 or TRBV12-4 to TRBJ1-4; tentative D call: TRBD1 (5 bases). Deletions cut 2 bases from V and 8 bases from J, with 9 bases between. The CDR3 has 13 residues. This CDR3 reads CASSLWGGEKLFF. CDR3 DNA sequence: TGTGCCAGCAGTTTATGGGGCGGGGAAAAACTGTTTTTT.

V is TRBV5-3 and J is TRBJ1-6; weak D call: TRBD1 (5 bases). TRBV5-3 is known as an ORF, though its function is uncertain. This CDR3 has 15 residues. V was cut by 4 bases and J by 10 bases, with 18 bases left in between. In DNA, the CDR3 is TGTGCCAGAAGCGGCGCAGGGTGGACTAGGTCACCCCTCCACTTT. Encoded protein: CARSGAGWTRSPLHF.

V usage is TRBV28 and J usage is TRBJ1-3; 9 bases align to TRBD1. The CDR3 is 14 residues long. The V and J ends lost 6 bases and 1 base, in that order; junction bases with no gene match: 1. CDR1 is MDHEN, CDR2 SYDVKM, per germline. The CDR3 sequence is CASRQGASGNTIYF. CDR3 DNA sequence: TGTGCCAGCAGACAGGGGGCTTCTGGAAACACCATATATTTT.

The chain is built from TRBV7-8 and TRBJ1-3; D gene uncertain. V lost 5 bases and J 7 bases, leaving 9 bases between the germline ends. This CDR3 contains 12 residues. In germline, CDR1 is SGHVS, CDR2 FQNEAQ. The CDR3 nucleotides read TGTGCCAGCAGCGCGAGTGGCAACACCATATATTTT. It codes for CASSASGNTIYF.

The chain is built from TRBV28 and TRBJ2-7; D unclear. The CDR3 extends over 14 amino acids. Trimming took off 2 bases at V and 2 bases at J, with 10 bases between the two ends. CDR1 MDHEN and CDR2 SYDVKM come from the germline V gene. In nucleotides, the CDR3 is TGTGCCAGCAGTTTACCGCGGACGCCCTACGAGCAGTACTTC. Encoded protein: CASSLPRTPYEQYF. The full variable domain, rest sourced from reference TRBV28 and TRBJ2-7, is DVKVTQSSRYLVKRTGEKVFLECVQDMDHENMFWYRQDPGLGLRLIYFSYDVKMKEKGDIPEGYSVSREKKERFSLILESASTNQTSMYLCASSLPRTPYEQYFGPGTRLTVT.

This sequence joins TRBV14 and TRBJ2-7; D not certain. Trimming pared 4 bases from V and 1 base from J, leaving 5 bases between. Germline V lookup: CDR1 SGHDN, CDR2 FVKESK. The CDR3 has 12 amino acids. CDR3 protein: CASSRSSYEQYF. CDR3 DNA: TGTGCCAGCAGCCGGTCATCCTACGAGCAGTACTTC. The variable domain in full, with the rest retrieved from reference TRBV14 and TRBJ2-7, is EAGVTQFPSHSVIEKGQTVTLRCDPISGHDNLYWYRRVMGKEIKFLLHFVKESKQDESGMPNNRFLAERTGGTYSTLKVQPAELEDSGVYFCASSRSSYEQYFGPGTRLTVT.

This clone was counted once. J is TRBJ2-1 and V is TRBV11-3; tentatively, D is TRBD2 (6 bases). Germline CDR1 is SGHNT and CDR2 is YENEEA. This CDR3 has 15 amino acids. V was clipped by 1 base and J by 7 bases, with 14 bases between them. The CDR3 here is CASSLAGVIGNEQFF. CDR3 nucleotide sequence: TGTGCCAGCAGCTTAGCGGGAGTCATCGGGAATGAGCAGTTCTTC.

The chain combines TRBV20-1 with TRBJ2-3; D gene uncertain. CDR1 is DFQATT and CDR2 is SNEGSKA in the germline V gene (reference sequence). The V end lost 5 bases, the J end lost 0 bases, and 3 bases lay between the germline ends. This CDR3 has 11 amino acids. CDR3: CSAGSTDTQYF. CDR3 coding DNA: TGCAGTGCTGGGAGCACAGATACGCAGTATTTT.

The gene calls are TRBV28 and TRBJ1-3; TRBD1 is a possible D gene (5 bases). The V gene lost 2 bases and the J gene lost 5 bases, with 10 bases spanning the gap. This CDR3 is built from 14 residues. The germline V gene encodes CDR1 MDHEN and CDR2 SYDVKM. The DNA of the CDR3 is TGTGCCAGCAGTTTAGATCGGGGCAGAAACACCATATATTTT. Encoded protein: CASSLDRGRNTIYF.

The chain carries TRBV28 and TRBJ2-7, with 7 nucleotides matching TRBD1. The V gene end was trimmed by 3 bases and the J gene end by 0 bases; junction bases not matched to a gene: 5. The CDR3 is made up of 15 amino acids. CDR1 is MDHEN and CDR2 is SYDVKM in the germline V gene. Written as DNA, the CDR3 is TGTGCCAGCAGTTTCGGGACAGAACACTCCTACGAGCAGTACTTC. It is translated as CASSFGTEHSYEQYF. The whole variable domain, filled in from reference TRBV28 and TRBJ2-7, reads DVKVTQSSRYLVKRTGEKVFLECVQDMDHENMFWYRQDPGLGLRLIYFSYDVKMKEKGDIPEGYSVSREKKERFSLILESASTNQTSMYLCASSFGTEHSYEQYFGPGTRLTVT.